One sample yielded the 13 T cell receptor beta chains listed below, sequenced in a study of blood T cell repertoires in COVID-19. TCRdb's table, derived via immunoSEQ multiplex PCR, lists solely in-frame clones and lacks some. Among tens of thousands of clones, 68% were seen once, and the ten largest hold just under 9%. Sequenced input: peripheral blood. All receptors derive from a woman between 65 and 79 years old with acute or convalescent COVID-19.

This CDR3 reads CASSLQGRGQPQHF. The CDR3 DNA is TGCGCCAGCAGCTTACAGGGAAGGGGGCAGCCCCAGCATTTT. The chain recombines TRBV5-1 with TRBJ1-5, with D tentatively TRBD1 (6 bases). The V gene's germline CDR1 is SGHRS and CDR2 YFSETQ. The CDR3 is made up of 14 amino acids. The V end was cut by 2 bases, the J end by 7 bases, with 13 bases between.

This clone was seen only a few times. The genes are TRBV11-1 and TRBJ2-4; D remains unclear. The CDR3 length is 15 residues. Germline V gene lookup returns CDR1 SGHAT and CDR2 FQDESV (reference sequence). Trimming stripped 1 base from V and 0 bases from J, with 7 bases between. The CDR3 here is CASSLGAVAKNIQYF. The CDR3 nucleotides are TGTGCCAGCAGCTTAGGGGCAGTAGCCAAAAACATTCAGTACTTC.

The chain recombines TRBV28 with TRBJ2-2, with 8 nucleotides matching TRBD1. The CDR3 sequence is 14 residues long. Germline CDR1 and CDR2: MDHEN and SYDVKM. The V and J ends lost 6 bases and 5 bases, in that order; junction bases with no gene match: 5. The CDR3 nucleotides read TGTGCCAGCAGCCCGGGACAGGCTACCGGGGAGCTGTTTTTT. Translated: CASSPGQATGELFF.

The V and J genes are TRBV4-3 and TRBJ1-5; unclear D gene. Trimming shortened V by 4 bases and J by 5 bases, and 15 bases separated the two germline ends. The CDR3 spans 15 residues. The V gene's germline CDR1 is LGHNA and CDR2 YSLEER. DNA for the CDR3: TGCGCCAGCAGCCCGTCCCGGTCCTTGGATCAGCCCCAGCATTTT. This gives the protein CASSPSRSLDQPQHF.

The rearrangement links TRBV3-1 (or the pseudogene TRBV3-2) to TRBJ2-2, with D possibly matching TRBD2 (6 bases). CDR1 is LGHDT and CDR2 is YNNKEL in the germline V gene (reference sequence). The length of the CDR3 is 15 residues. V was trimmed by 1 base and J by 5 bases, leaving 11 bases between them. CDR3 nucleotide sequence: TGTGCCAGCAGCCAAGCGGGAGTAAAAACCGGGGAGCTGTTTTTT. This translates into CASSQAGVKTGELFF.

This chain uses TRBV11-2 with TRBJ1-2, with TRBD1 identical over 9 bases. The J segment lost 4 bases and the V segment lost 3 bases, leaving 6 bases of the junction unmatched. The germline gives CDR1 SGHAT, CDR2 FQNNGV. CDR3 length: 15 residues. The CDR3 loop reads CASSFTTGGTYGYTF. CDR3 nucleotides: TGTGCCAGCAGCTTTACGACAGGGGGGACCTATGGCTACACCTTC. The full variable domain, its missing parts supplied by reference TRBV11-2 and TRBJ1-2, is EAGVAQSPRYKIIEKRQSVAFWCNPISGHATLYWYQQILGQGPKLLIQFQNNGVVDDSQLPKDRFSAERLKGVDSTLKIQPAKLEDSAVYLCASSFTTGGTYGYTFGSGTRLTVV.

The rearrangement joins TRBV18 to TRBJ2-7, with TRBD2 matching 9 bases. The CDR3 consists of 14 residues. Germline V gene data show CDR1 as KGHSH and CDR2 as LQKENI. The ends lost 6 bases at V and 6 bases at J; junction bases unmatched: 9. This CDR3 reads CASSPGTSWGEQYF. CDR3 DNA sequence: TGTGCCAGCTCCCCGGGGACTAGCTGGGGCGAGCAGTACTTC.

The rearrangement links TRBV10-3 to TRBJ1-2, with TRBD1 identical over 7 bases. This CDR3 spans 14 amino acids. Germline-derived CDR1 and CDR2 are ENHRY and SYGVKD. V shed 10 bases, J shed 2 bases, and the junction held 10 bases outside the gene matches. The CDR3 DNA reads TGTGCCACGGGAGTCATGGACAGGAACTATGGCTACACCTTC. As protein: CATGVMDRNYGYTF.

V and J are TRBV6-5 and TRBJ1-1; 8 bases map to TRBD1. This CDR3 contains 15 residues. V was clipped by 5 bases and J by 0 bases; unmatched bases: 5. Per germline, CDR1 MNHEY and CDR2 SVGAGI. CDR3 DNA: TGTGCCAGCAGTCGAGGGACAGGCATGAACACTGAAGCTTTCTTT. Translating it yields CASSRGTGMNTEAFF.

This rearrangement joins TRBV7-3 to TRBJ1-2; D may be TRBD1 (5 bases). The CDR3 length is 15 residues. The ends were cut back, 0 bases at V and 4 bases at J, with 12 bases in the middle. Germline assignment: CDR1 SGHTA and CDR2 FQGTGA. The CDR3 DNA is TGTGCCAGCAGCTTAACATGGGCCAGGGCCTATGGCTACACCTTC. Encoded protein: CASSLTWARAYGYTF.

DNA of the CDR3: TGTGCCAGCAGCCCCCCCCTGGGGGGGACAGATACGCAGTATTTT. Residues: CASSPPLGGTDTQYF. The chain uses TRBV7-9 and TRBJ2-3; 7 nucleotides match TRBD2. From germline, CDR1 is SEHNR and CDR2 FQNEAQ (reference sequence). The CDR3 runs to 15 residues. The ends lost 5 bases at V and 3 bases at J; junction bases unmatched: 8.

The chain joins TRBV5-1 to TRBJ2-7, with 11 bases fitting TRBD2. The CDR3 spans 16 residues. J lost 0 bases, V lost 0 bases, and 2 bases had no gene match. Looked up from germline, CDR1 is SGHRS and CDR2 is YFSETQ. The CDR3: CASSLGLAGTSYEQYF. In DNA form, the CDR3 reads TGCGCCAGCAGCTTGGGACTAGCGGGGACCTCCTACGAGCAGTACTTC.

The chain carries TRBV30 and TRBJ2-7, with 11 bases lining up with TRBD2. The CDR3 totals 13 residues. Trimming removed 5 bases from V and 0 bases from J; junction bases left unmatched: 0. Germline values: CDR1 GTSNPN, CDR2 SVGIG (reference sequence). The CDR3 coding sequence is TGTGCCTGGGGACTAGCGGGCTCCTACGAGCAGTACTTC. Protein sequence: CAWGLAGSYEQYF.